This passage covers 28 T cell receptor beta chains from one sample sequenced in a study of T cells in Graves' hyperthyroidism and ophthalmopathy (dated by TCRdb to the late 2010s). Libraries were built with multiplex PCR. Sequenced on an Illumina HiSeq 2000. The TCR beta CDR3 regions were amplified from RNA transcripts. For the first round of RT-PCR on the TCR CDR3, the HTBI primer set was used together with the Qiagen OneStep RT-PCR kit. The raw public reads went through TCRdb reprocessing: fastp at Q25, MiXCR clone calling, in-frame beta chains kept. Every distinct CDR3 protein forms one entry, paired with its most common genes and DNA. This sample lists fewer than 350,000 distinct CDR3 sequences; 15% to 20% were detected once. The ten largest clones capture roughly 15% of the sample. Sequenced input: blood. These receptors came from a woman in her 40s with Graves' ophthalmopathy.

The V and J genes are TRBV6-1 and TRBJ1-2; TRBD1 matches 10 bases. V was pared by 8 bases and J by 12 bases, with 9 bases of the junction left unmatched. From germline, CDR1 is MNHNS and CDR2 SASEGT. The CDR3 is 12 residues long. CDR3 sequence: CASEYGQGGNTF. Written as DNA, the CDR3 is TGTGCCAGCGAATATGGACAGGGGGGGAACACCTTC.

The CDR3 nucleotides read TGTGCCAGCTCACCAAGTCTAAGGGCAGCATCCAACACCGGGGAGCTGTTTTTT. Its protein is CASSPSLRAASNTGELFF. V usage is TRBV18 and J usage is TRBJ2-2; D not certain. Trimming pared 2 bases from V and 2 bases from J, leaving 18 bases between. The CDR3 loop spans 18 amino acids. In germline, CDR1 is KGHSH, CDR2 LQKENI.

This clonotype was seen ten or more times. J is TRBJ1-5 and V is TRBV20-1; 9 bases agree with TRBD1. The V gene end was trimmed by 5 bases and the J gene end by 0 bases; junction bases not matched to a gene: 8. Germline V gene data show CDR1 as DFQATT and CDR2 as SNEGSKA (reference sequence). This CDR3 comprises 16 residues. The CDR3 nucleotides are TGCAGTGCTCTCCGGGACAGGGATTATAGCAATCAGCCCCAGCATTTT. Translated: CSALRDRDYSNQPQHF.

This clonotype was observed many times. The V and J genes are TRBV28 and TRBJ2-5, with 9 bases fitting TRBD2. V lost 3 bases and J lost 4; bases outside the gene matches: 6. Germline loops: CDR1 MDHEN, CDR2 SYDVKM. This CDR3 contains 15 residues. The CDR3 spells CASSLAGGVVETQYF. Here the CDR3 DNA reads TGTGCCAGCAGTTTGGCGGGAGGGGTGGTAGAGACCCAGTACTTC.

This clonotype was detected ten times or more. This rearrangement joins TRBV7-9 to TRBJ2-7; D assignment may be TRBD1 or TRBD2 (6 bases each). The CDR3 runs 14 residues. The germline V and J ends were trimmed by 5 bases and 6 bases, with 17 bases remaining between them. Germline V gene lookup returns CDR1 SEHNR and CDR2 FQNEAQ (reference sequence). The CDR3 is CASSLQGGVSEQYF. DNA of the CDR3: TGTGCCAGCAGCCTACAGGGAGGTGTCTCCGAGCAGTACTTC. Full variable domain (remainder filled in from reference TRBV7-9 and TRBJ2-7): DTGVSQNPRHKITKRGQNVTFRCDPISEHNRLYWYRQTLGQGPEFLTYFQNEAQLEKSRLLSDRFSAERPKGSFSTLEIQRTEQGDSAMYLCASSLQGGVSEQYFGPGTRLTVT.

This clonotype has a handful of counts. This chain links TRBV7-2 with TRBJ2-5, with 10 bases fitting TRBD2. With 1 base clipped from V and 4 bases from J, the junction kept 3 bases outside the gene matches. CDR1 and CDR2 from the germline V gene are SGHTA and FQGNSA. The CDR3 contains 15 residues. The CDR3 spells CASSLGPSGGETQYF. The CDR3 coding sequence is TGTGCCAGCAGCTTAGGACCTAGCGGGGGAGAGACCCAGTACTTC.

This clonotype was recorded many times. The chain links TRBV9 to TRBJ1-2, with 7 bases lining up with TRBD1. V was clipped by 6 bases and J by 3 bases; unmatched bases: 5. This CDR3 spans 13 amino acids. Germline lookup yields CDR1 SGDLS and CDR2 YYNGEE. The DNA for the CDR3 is TGTGCCAGCAATTCCGGGACAGACTATGGCTACACCTTC. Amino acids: CASNSGTDYGYTF.

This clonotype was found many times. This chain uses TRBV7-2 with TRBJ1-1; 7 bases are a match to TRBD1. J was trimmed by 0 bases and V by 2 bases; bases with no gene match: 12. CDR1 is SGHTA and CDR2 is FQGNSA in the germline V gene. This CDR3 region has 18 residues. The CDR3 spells CASSLSSGQKYMNTEAFF. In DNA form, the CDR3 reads TGTGCCAGCAGCTTATCGTCGGGACAGAAATACATGAACACTGAAGCTTTCTTT. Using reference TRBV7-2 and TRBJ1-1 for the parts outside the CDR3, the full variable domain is GAGVSQSPSNKVTEKGKDVELRCDPISGHTALYWYRQSLGQGLEFLIYFQGNSAPDKSGLPSDRFSAERTGGSVSTLTIQRTQQEDSAVYLCASSLSSGQKYMNTEAFFGQGTRLTVV.

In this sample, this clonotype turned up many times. CDR3 bases: TGTGCCAGCAGCAGGGGAATAGGAGAGACCCAGTACTTC. It yields the protein CASSRGIGETQYF. V usage is TRBV11-2 and J usage is TRBJ2-5; TRBD1 is a possible D gene (5 bases). CDR3 length: 13 residues. The ends were cut back, 5 bases at V and 4 bases at J, with 11 bases in the middle. Looked up from germline, CDR1 is SGHAT and CDR2 is FQNNGV.

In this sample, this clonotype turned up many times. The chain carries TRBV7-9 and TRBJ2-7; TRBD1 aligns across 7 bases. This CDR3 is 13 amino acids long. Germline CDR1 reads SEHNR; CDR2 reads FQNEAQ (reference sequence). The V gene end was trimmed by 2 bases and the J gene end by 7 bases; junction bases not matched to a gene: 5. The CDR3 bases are TGTGCCAGCAGCTTAAACAGGGGTGGAGAGCAGTACTTC. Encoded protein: CASSLNRGGEQYF.

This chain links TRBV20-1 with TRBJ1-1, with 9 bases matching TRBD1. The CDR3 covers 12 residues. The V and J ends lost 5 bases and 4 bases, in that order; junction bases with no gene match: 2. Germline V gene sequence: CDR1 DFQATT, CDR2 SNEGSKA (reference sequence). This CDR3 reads CSAPGQGTEAFF. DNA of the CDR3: TGCAGTGCTCCGGGACAGGGCACTGAAGCTTTCTTT.

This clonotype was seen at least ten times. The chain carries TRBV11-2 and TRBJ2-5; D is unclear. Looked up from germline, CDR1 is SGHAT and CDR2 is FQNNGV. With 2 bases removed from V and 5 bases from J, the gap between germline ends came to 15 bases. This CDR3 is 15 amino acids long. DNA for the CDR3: TGTGCCAGCAGCTTACTGCGGCTCGCCGGGGAGACCCAGTACTTC. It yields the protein CASSLLRLAGETQYF.

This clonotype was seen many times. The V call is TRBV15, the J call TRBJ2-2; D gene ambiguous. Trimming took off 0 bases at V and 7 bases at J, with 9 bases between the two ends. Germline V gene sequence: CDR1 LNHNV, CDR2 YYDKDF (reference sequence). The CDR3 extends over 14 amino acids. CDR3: CATSRDRSGGELFF. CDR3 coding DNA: TGTGCCACCAGCAGAGACAGGTCTGGCGGGGAGCTGTTTTTT.

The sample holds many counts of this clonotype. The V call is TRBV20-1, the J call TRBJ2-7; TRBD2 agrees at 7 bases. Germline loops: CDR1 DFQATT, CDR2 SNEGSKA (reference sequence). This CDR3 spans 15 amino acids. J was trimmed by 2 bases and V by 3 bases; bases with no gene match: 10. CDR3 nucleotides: TGCAGTGCTAGGGGAGGGAACGGGGTCACCTACGAGCAGTACTTC. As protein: CSARGGNGVTYEQYF.

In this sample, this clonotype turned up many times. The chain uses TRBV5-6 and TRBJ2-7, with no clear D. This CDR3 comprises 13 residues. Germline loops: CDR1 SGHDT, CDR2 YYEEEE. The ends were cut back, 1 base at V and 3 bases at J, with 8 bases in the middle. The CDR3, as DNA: TGTGCCAGCAGCTTGAGTAGTCTCTACGAGCAGTACTTC. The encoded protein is CASSLSSLYEQYF.

Here the CDR3 DNA reads TGTGCCAGCTCTGGGACAGGGAGGAGCAATCAGCCCCAGCATTTT. This codes for CASSGTGRSNQPQHF. The V and J genes are TRBV12-3 or TRBV12-4 and TRBJ1-5; 9 bases line up with TRBD1. CDR3 length: 15 amino acids. V trimming: 8 bases; J trimming: 1 base; junction bases outside the gene matches: 6.

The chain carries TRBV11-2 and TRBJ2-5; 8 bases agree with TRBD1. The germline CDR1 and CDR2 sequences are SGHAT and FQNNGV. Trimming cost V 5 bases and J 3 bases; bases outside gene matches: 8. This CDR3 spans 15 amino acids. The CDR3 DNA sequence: TGTGCCAGCAGCCGCAGGACAGGGAGTGAAGAGACCCAGTACTTC. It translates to CASSRRTGSEETQYF.

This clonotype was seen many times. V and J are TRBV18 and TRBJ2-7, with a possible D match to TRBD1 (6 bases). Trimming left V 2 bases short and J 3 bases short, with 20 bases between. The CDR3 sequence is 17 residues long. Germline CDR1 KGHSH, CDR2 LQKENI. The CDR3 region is CASSPFNPQGGYYEQYF. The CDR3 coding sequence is TGTGCCAGCTCACCATTTAACCCACAGGGCGGATACTACGAGCAGTACTTC.

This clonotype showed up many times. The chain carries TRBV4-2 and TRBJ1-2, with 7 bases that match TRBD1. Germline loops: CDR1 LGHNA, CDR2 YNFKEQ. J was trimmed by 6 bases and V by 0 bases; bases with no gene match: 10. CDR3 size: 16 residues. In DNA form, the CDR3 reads TGTGCCAGCAGCCAAGATGGTAAAGGGGGCGACAATGGCTACACCTTC. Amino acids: CASSQDGKGGDNGYTF.

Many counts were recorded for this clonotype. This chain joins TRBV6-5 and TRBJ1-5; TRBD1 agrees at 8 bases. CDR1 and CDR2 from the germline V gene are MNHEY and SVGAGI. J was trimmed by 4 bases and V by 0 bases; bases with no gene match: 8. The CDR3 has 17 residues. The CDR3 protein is CASSYSAGGYDNQPQHF. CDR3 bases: TGTGCCAGCAGTTACTCGGCAGGGGGCTATGATAATCAGCCCCAGCATTTT.

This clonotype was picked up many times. This CDR3 is CSAPRGQETQYF. The CDR3 DNA sequence: TGCAGTGCTCCCAGGGGGCAAGAGACCCAGTACTTC. The chain couples TRBV20-1 to TRBJ2-5; 7 positions agree with TRBD1. With V trimmed by 5 bases and J by 2 bases, 2 bases remained unmatched. The CDR3 runs to 12 residues. Germline lookup yields CDR1 DFQATT and CDR2 SNEGSKA (reference sequence).

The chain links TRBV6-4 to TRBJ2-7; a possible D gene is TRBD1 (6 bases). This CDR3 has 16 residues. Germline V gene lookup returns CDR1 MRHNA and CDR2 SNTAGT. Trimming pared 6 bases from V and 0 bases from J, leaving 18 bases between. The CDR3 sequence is CASRVRTDLSSYEQYF. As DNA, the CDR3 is TGTGCCAGCAGGGTGAGGACAGACTTGAGCTCCTACGAGCAGTACTTC.

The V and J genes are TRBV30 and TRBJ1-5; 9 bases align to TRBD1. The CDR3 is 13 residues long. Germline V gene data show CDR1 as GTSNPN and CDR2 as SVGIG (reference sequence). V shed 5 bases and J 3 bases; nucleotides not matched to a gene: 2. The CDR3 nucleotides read TGTGCCTGGGGGACAGGGCTCAATCAGCCCCAGCATTTT. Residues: CAWGTGLNQPQHF. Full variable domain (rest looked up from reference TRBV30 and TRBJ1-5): SQTIHQWPATLVQPVGSPLSLECTVEGTSNPNLYWYRQAAGRGLQLLFYSVGIGQISSEVPQNLSASRPQDRQFILSSKKLLLSDSGFYLCAWGTGLNQPQHFGDGTRLSIL.

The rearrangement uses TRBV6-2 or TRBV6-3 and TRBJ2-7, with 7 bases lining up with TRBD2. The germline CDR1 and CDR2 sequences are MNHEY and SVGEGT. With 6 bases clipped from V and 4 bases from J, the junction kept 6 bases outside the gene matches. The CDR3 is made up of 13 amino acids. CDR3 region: CASRFGLGYEQYF. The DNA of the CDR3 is TGTGCCAGCAGGTTCGGACTAGGATACGAGCAGTACTTC.

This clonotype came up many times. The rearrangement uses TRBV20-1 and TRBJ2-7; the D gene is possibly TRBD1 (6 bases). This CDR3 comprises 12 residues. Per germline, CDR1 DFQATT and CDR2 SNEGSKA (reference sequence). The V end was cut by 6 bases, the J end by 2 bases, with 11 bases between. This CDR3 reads CSADRGAYEQYF. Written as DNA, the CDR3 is TGCAGTGCGGACAGAGGGGCCTACGAGCAGTACTTC.

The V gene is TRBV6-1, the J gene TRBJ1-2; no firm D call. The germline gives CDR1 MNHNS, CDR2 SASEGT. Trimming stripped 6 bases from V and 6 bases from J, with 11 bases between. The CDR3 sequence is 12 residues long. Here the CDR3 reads CASRGAGDGYTF. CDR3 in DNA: TGTGCCAGCAGGGGAGCGGGAGATGGCTACACCTTC.

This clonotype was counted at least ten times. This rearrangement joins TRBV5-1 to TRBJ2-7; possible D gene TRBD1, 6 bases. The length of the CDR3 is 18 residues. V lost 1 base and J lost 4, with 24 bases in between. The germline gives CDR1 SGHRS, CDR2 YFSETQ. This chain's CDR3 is CASSLRANRDNRRYEQYF. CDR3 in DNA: TGCGCCAGCAGCTTGCGGGCCAACAGGGACAACCGGCGATACGAGCAGTACTTC.

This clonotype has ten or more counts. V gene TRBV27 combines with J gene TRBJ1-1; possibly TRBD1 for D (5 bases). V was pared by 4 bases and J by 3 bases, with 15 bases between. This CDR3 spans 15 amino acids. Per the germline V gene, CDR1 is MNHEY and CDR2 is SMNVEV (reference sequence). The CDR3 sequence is CASSSLDSQYTEAFF. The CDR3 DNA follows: TGTGCCAGCAGTTCACTCGACAGCCAATACACTGAAGCTTTCTTT.